These T cell receptor beta chains were read from a single sample in a study of beta chain features in type 1 diabetes. This table comes from immunoSEQ multiplex PCR, and its TCRdb copy is limited to in-frame clones, with some not included. In the table there are 130,000 to 150,000 clones, about 13% of which are singletons. The specimen was central memory CD4+ T cells from blood. The receptors were gathered from a man younger than 35 with type 1 diabetes. CDR3s include the opening cysteine and the closing phenylalanine or tryptophan. Fields, in order: clone size, J gene, V gene, CDR3 length, D gene, CDR3 protein, CDR3 DNA. The D gene is left open where the match is weak. For some rows the clone size is stated as once, few or many, or as a class when expanded; others skip it.

- | TRBJ1-2 | TRBV30 | 13 | - | CAWSLAGSYGYTF | TGTGCCTGGAGTCTGGCAGGGAGTTATGGCTACACCTTC
- | TRBJ2-7 | TRBV7-2 | 15 | TRBD2 | CASSLVGSGGHEQYF | TGTGCCAGCAGCTTAGTCGGTAGCGGGGGCCACGAGCAGTACTTC
- | TRBJ2-3 | TRBV5-1 | 14 | - | CASTPLPGSDTQYF | TGCGCCAGCACCCCGCTCCCGGGGTCAGATACGCAGTATTTT
few | TRBJ1-6 | TRBV27 | 15 | - | CASSLRAPYNSPLHF | TGTGCCAGCAGTTTACGGGCACCCTATAATTCACCCCTCCACTTT
few | TRBJ2-1 | TRBV2 | 15 | TRBD2 | CASSVSGGANNEQFF | TGTGCCAGCAGCGTCAGCGGGGGGGCCAACAATGAGCAGTTCTTC
few | TRBJ2-3 | TRBV6-6 | 11 | - | CASSYLGAQYF | TGTGCCAGCAGTTACTTGGGGGCGCAGTATTTT
- | TRBJ2-7 | TRBV14 | 16 | TRBD1 | CASSQLPGQGSHEQYF | TGTGCCAGCAGCCAACTCCCTGGACAGGGAAGCCACGAGCAGTACTTC
- | TRBJ2-1 | TRBV2 | 12 | - | CASSYRYNEQFF | TGTGCCAGCAGTTATAGGTACAATGAGCAGTTCTTC
- | TRBJ2-5 | TRBV4-1 | 15 | TRBD1 | CASSQGTGERETQYF | TGCGCCAGCAGCCAGGGGACAGGGGAGAGGGAGACCCAGTACTTC
few | TRBJ2-3 | TRBV29-1 | 13 | - | CSFQGEEWGTQYF | TGCAGCTTCCAGGGGGAGGAATGGGGTACGCAGTATTTT
few | TRBJ1-5 | TRBV6-5 | 13 | - | CASRGEGNQPQHF | TGTGCCAGCAGGGGGGAGGGCAATCAGCCCCAGCATTTT
- | TRBJ1-1 | TRBV29-1 | 12 | TRBD1 | CSTRTGGTEAFF | TGCAGCACTCGGACAGGGGGTACTGAAGCTTTCTTT
many | TRBJ2-4 | TRBV5-1 | 15 | TRBD2 | CASSLEAGRGDIQYF | TGCGCCAGCAGCTTGGAGGCGGGGAGGGGAGACATTCAGTACTTC
- | TRBJ2-5 | TRBV29-1 | 13 | - | CSAGGRNQETQYF | TGCAGCGCCGGGGGCCGGAACCAAGAGACCCAGTACTTC
- | TRBJ2-7 | TRBV30 | 14 | TRBD1 | CAGKQGIGSYEQYF | TGTGCCGGTAAACAGGGGATTGGGTCCTACGAGCAGTACTTC